This entry lists 6 T cell receptor beta chains sequenced from one sample in a study of blood T cell repertoires in COVID-19. The data were produced by immunoSEQ multiplex PCR, yet TCRdb's version contains in-frame clones alone and is incomplete. This table holds hundreds of thousands of clones, around nine tenths found once. The sequencing sample was made of peripheral blood. The origin of the receptors is a woman aged 18-35 years who had recovered from COVID-19.

The rearrangement uses TRBV3-1 (or the pseudogene TRBV3-2) and TRBJ1-2; the match to TRBD1 covers 9 bases. V lost 6 bases, J lost 4 bases, and 15 bases stayed unmatched. The CDR3 sequence is 17 residues long. Germline loops: CDR1 LGHDT, CDR2 YNNKEL (reference sequence). CDR3 amino acids: CASSPSRRTGVGYGYTF. The CDR3 coding sequence is TGTGCCAGCAGTCCAAGCCGACGGACAGGGGTGGGCTATGGCTACACCTTC.

This chain uses TRBV25-1 with TRBJ2-1; the D is unclear. The V end lost 6 bases, the J end lost 6 bases, and 3 bases lay between the germline ends. The CDR3 is 10 residues long. Germline assignment: CDR1 MGHDK and CDR2 SYGVNS. As DNA, the CDR3 is TGTGCCAGCAGCGGCAATGAGCAGTTCTTC. Translated: CASSGNEQFF.

The count of this clone is one. The genes are TRBV2 and TRBJ2-7, with 7 bases fitting TRBD2. The CDR3 is 15 amino acids. Germline lookup yields CDR1 SNHLY and CDR2 FYNNEI. With 3 bases clipped from V and 5 bases from J, the junction kept 10 bases outside the gene matches. CDR3 sequence (DNA): TGTGCCAGCAGTGACCAGGGAGGGCCAATTGACGAGCAGTACTTC. Its translation is CASSDQGGPIDEQYF.

The chain has TRBV7-9 and TRBJ1-4; 8 bases are a match to TRBD1. The CDR3 runs to 16 residues. Germline CDR1 and CDR2: SEHNR and FQNEAQ (reference sequence). V gave up 3 bases and J gave up 4 bases; unmatched junction bases: 7. As DNA, the CDR3 is TGTGCCAGCAGCTTCGATTGGGGACAGGTTAATGAAAAACTGTTTTTT. Translating gives CASSFDWGQVNEKLFF.

This chain links TRBV5-4 with TRBJ1-1; 7 bases match TRBD1. The CDR3 totals 17 residues. Germline loops: CDR1 SGHNT, CDR2 YYREEE (reference sequence). V lost 4 bases and J lost 3; bases outside the gene matches: 15. The CDR3 region has the DNA TGTGCCAGCAGCCGAAAAATATTGACAGGGTTGGACACTGAAGCTTTCTTT. Its protein product is CASSRKILTGLDTEAFF.

The gene calls are TRBV4-1 and TRBJ2-3; possible D gene TRBD1, 6 bases. CDR1 MGHRA and CDR2 YSYEKL come from the germline V gene. Trimming took 1 base from V and 2 from J, leaving 16 bases between them. This CDR3 is built from 17 residues. CDR3 region: CASSQGPPGHLTDTQYF. The CDR3 DNA reads as TGCGCCAGCAGCCAAGGACCCCCGGGACACCTCACAGATACGCAGTATTTT.